The subject of this entry is one T cell receptor beta chain. The sample comes from a study of CD8 T cells in Susac syndrome. cDNA came from roughly 0.53 to 1 ug RNA primed by random hexamers. The CDR3 of TCR beta was amplified by immunoSEQ multiplex PCR across 54 Vbeta and 13 Jbeta. From the immunoSEQ multiplex PCR reads, TCRdb called clonotypes with MiXCR, one entry per CDR3 protein. The table includes about 120,000 distinct CDR3 sequences, roughly 94% detected once. TCR beta sequencing covered blood CD8+ and CD4+ T cells. The receptor's source is a human donor with multiple sclerosis. The sample was CD4+ T cells from PBMCs.

The CDR3 DNA follows: TGTGCCAGCAGCGTAGGAACGGGACAGGGATATGGCTACACCTTC. Its protein product is CASSVGTGQGYGYTF. This sequence joins TRBV9 and TRBJ1-2; 9 nucleotides agree with TRBD1. CDR3 length: 15 residues. CDR1 SGDLS and CDR2 YYNGEE come from the germline V gene. The J segment lost 5 bases and the V segment lost 0 bases, leaving 5 bases of the junction unmatched.